This is a list of T cell receptor beta chains from one sample in a study of T cell responses to AZD1222 COVID-19 vaccine. Libraries were prepared by immunoSEQ multiplex PCR; TCRdb keeps only in-frame clonotypes and omits some of them. The profile shows roughly 200,000 clones, approximately 94% of them singletons. The input for sequencing was peripheral blood, taken 28 days after the second dose of the MenACWY control vaccine. The receptor source for this set is an adult who received the MenACWY meningococcal vaccine as a control. Both conserved end residues are part of each CDR3. A D gene is named only where the DNA matches it firmly. Some rows have no size entry. The others give once, few or many, or a class for an expanded clone.

V: TRBV19; D: -; J: TRBJ1-1; size: -; DNA: TGTGCCGTACGCCGGGCTTTCTTT; CDR3: CAVRRAFF
V: TRBV20-1; D: -; J: TRBJ2-1; size: once; DNA: TGCAGTGCTAAAAGGGTCAATGAGCAGTTCTTC; CDR3: CSAKRVNEQFF
V: TRBV6-5; D: -; J: TRBJ2-7; size: -; DNA: TGTGCCAGTACCGAAGCGGGTGGTAGGGCCGAGCAGTACTTC; CDR3: CASTEAGGRAEQYF
V: TRBV27; D: TRBD1; J: TRBJ2-7; size: -; DNA: TGTGCCAGCAGCCGGACAGGGATCGAGCAGTACTTC; CDR3: CASSRTGIEQYF
V: TRBV28; D: TRBD1; J: TRBJ2-1; size: -; DNA: TGTGCCAGCAGGACGGGACAGGGTCGGTCTGAGCAGTTCTTC; CDR3: CASRTGQGRSEQFF
V: TRBV3-1/TRBV3-2; D: -; J: TRBJ1-4; size: -; DNA: TGTGCCAGCAGCCCAACGACGGGTTGGGAAAAACTGTTTTTT; CDR3: CASSPTTGWEKLFF
V: TRBV14; D: TRBD2; J: TRBJ2-5; size: once; DNA: TGTGCCAGCAGCCCAGCAGCGGGGGATGGTTACGAGACCCAGTACTTC; CDR3: CASSPAAGDGYETQYF
V: TRBV2; D: TRBD1; J: TRBJ2-3; size: -; DNA: TGTGCCAGCAGGGGACAGGGGACAGATACGCAGTATTTT; CDR3: CASRGQGTDTQYF
V: TRBV5-1; D: -; J: TRBJ1-4; size: -; DNA: TGCGCCAGCTCCAGGGAGGGGGATGAAAAACTGTTTTTT; CDR3: CASSREGDEKLFF
V: TRBV6-5; D: TRBD1; J: TRBJ1-1; size: -; DNA: TGTGCCAGCAGTTATAGACAGGGGGACATGAACACTGAAGCTTTCTTT; CDR3: CASSYRQGDMNTEAFF
V: TRBV4-3; D: TRBD2; J: TRBJ2-7; size: -; DNA: TGCGCCAGCAGCCAAGAGCGGGAGGGCTACGAGCAGTACTTC; CDR3: CASSQEREGYEQYF
V: TRBV27; D: TRBD1; J: TRBJ2-7; size: -; DNA: TGTGCCAGCAGTTTAAGGACAGGGGATGAGCAGTACTTC; CDR3: CASSLRTGDEQYF
V: TRBV5-4; D: -; J: TRBJ2-7; size: -; DNA: TGTGCCAGCAGCTTACAGGGAGTTTACGAGCAGTACTTC; CDR3: CASSLQGVYEQYF
V: TRBV11-2; D: -; J: TRBJ2-1; size: -; DNA: TGTGCCAGCAGCTTAGGTCGGGGACTTCGGTCGAGTGAGCAGTTCTTC; CDR3: CASSLGRGLRSSEQFF
V: TRBV7-8; D: TRBD2; J: TRBJ2-1; size: once; DNA: TGTGCCAGCAGCTTACGCCTAGCGGGAGTCAATGAGCAGTTCTTC; CDR3: CASSLRLAGVNEQFF
V: TRBV12-3/TRBV12-4; D: -; J: TRBJ1-1; size: -; DNA: TGTGCCAGCAGTCCCCGACAGGCCACTGAAGCTTTCTTT; CDR3: CASSPRQATEAFF
V: TRBV27; D: -; J: TRBJ2-2; size: -; DNA: TGTGCCAGCAGTTGGGTAACAGAAGACTTTAAGACCGGGGAGCTGTTTTTT; CDR3: CASSWVTEDFKTGELFF
V: TRBV9; D: TRBD2; J: TRBJ2-1; size: -; DNA: TGTGCCAGCAGCGTAGGTACTAGCGGGATCTACAATGAGCAGTTCTTC; CDR3: CASSVGTSGIYNEQFF
V: TRBV7-2; D: -; J: TRBJ2-1; size: -; DNA: TGTGCCAGCAGCTTAGACCGAGGCTCCTACAATGAGCAGTTCTTC; CDR3: CASSLDRGSYNEQFF
V: TRBV6-4; D: -; J: TRBJ2-7; size: -; DNA: TGTGCCAGCAGTGACACCCTTGAGCAGTACTTC; CDR3: CASSDTLEQYF
V: TRBV7-2; D: TRBD2; J: TRBJ2-7; size: once; DNA: TGTGCCAGCAGCTTACCCGGGACTATATACGAGCAGTACTTC; CDR3: CASSLPGTIYEQYF
V: TRBV27; D: -; J: TRBJ1-2; size: -; DNA: TGTGCCAGCAGTTTATCGCGGTCGGGAGGCTACACCTTC; CDR3: CASSLSRSGGYTF
V: TRBV11-2; D: -; J: TRBJ1-1; size: -; DNA: TGTGCCAGCAGCCCACGGGACGTAGCTTTCTTT; CDR3: CASSPRDVAFF
V: TRBV2; D: -; J: TRBJ2-1; size: -; DNA: TGTGCCAGCACTGCGGAAATAGCGGCCTACAATGAGCAGTTCTTC; CDR3: CASTAEIAAYNEQFF
V: TRBV5-4; D: -; J: TRBJ1-2; size: -; DNA: TGTGCCAGCAGCTCACCCGGACAAAAAGGCTACACCTTC; CDR3: CASSSPGQKGYTF
V: TRBV5-6; D: -; J: TRBJ1-2; size: -; DNA: TGTGCCAGCAGCTCGCCCGACAGTTTTTATGGCTACACCTTC; CDR3: CASSSPDSFYGYTF
V: TRBV10-3; D: TRBD2; J: TRBJ2-7; size: -; DNA: TGTGCCAGCGAAAATCGGGACTATGTGTCCTACGAGCAGTACTTC; CDR3: CASENRDYVSYEQYF
V: TRBV6-5; D: -; J: TRBJ1-3; size: -; DNA: TGTGCCAGCAGTTACCGTCGGACAGCTGGAAACACCATATATTTT; CDR3: CASSYRRTAGNTIYF
V: TRBV2; D: TRBD2; J: TRBJ2-5; size: -; DNA: TGTGCCAGCAGTAAGGGACTAGCGGGAGTCCAAGAGACCCAGTACTTC; CDR3: CASSKGLAGVQETQYF
V: TRBV6-5; D: -; J: TRBJ1-2; size: -; DNA: TGTGCCAGCATCCGCGGCAGCATGGACTATGGCTACACCTTC; CDR3: CASIRGSMDYGYTF
V: TRBV7-3; D: TRBD2; J: TRBJ2-1; size: -; DNA: TGTGCCAGCAGCCCCCGGGAGGGCGATGAGCAGTTCTTC; CDR3: CASSPREGDEQFF
V: TRBV5-1; D: -; J: TRBJ1-2; size: -; DNA: TGCGCCAGCAGAGAAGAGACTAACTATGGCTACACCTTC; CDR3: CASREETNYGYTF
V: TRBV5-1; D: -; J: TRBJ2-2; size: -; DNA: TGCGCCAGCAGCCGGGACTTCAACACCGGGGAGCTGTTTTTT; CDR3: CASSRDFNTGELFF
V: TRBV16; D: -; J: TRBJ1-5; size: -; DNA: TGTGCCAGCAGCCAATCGTGGTGGGACAAAAATCAGCCCCAGCATTTT; CDR3: CASSQSWWDKNQPQHF
V: TRBV5-4; D: -; J: TRBJ1-1; size: -; DNA: TGTGCCAGCAGCTTGTGGGGAGCGGGCGAGAGAGCTTTCTTT; CDR3: CASSLWGAGERAFF
V: TRBV30; D: -; J: TRBJ2-7; size: -; DNA: TGTGCCTGGGGGGACTACGAGCAGTACTTC; CDR3: CAWGDYEQYF
V: TRBV21-1; D: -; J: TRBJ2-5; size: -; DNA: TGTGCCAGCAGCAAAGTCGGGGCGGCTGGCCATGAGACCCAGTACTTC; CDR3: CASSKVGAAGHETQYF
V: TRBV5-1; D: -; J: TRBJ1-6; size: -; DNA: TGCGCCAGCAGCTTCCGAGGACCCGATAATTCACCCCTCCACTTT; CDR3: CASSFRGPDNSPLHF
V: TRBV2; D: TRBD1; J: TRBJ2-4; size: -; DNA: TGTGCCAGCAGTGAAGCGTCAGGGGGCACCAAAAACATTCAGTACTTC; CDR3: CASSEASGGTKNIQYF
V: TRBV2; D: TRBD2; J: TRBJ2-1; size: -; DNA: TGTGCCAGCAGTGAAGCGCCGGTGGCTAGCGGGTCTGAGCAGTTCTTC; CDR3: CASSEAPVASGSEQFF
V: TRBV7-3; D: -; J: TRBJ2-5; size: -; DNA: TGTGCCAGCAGCTTAAACAGGGCAGGTGGGGAGACCCAGTACTTC; CDR3: CASSLNRAGGETQYF
V: TRBV11-2; D: -; J: TRBJ2-7; size: -; DNA: TGTGCCAGCAGCTTAGCACAGGCTCCCTACGAGCAGTACTTC; CDR3: CASSLAQAPYEQYF
V: TRBV19; D: -; J: TRBJ1-5; size: -; DNA: TGTGCCAGTAGTGGCGAAGGGAATCAGCCCCAGCATTTT; CDR3: CASSGEGNQPQHF
V: TRBV29-1; D: -; J: TRBJ2-3; size: -; DNA: TGCAGCGTTGAACGTGGCTCAACAGATACGCAGTATTTT; CDR3: CSVERGSTDTQYF
V: TRBV5-8; D: -; J: TRBJ2-2; size: -; DNA: TGTGCCAGCTCAAGAGCCCGGGGTCATGCCGGGGAGCTGTTTTTT; CDR3: CASSRARGHAGELFF
V: TRBV21-1; D: -; J: TRBJ1-5; size: -; DNA: TGTGCCAGCATCGCAAGGAAGAGGAGACGGCCCCAGCATTTT; CDR3: CASIARKRRRPQHF
V: TRBV7-9; D: -; J: TRBJ2-1; size: -; DNA: TGTGCCAGCAACACCCGGGGGCCTGACAATGAGCAGTTCTTC; CDR3: CASNTRGPDNEQFF
V: TRBV10-2; D: -; J: TRBJ1-1; size: -; DNA: TGCGCCAGCAGTGATGGAGGAACTGAAGCTTTCTTT; CDR3: CASSDGGTEAFF
V: TRBV5-1; D: TRBD1; J: TRBJ1-1; size: -; DNA: TGCGCCAGCAGCTTGGGGACACAGGGGTGGAATGAAGCTTTCTTT; CDR3: CASSLGTQGWNEAFF